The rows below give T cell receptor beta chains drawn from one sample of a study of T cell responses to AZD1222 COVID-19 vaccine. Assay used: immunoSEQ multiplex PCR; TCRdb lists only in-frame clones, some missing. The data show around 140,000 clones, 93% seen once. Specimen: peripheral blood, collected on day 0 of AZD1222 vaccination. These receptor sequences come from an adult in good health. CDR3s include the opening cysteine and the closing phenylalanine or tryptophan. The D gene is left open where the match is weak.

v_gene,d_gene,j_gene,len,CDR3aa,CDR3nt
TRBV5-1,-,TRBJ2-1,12,CASSPSSGEQFF,TGCGCCAGCAGCCCATCAAGCGGGGAGCAGTTCTTC
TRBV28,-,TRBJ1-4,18,CASPPSGAGKEGDEKLFF,TGTGCCAGCCCCCCATCTGGCGCGGGGAAGGAGGGGGATGAAAAACTGTTTTTT
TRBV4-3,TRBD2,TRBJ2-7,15,CASSQAPGGRYEQYF,TGCGCCAGCAGCCAAGCCCCGGGAGGGAGGTACGAGCAGTACTTC
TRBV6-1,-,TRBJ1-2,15,CASSEEPGSGAGYTF,TGTGCCAGCAGTGAAGAGCCGGGGTCGGGGGCTGGCTACACCTTC
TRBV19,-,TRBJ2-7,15,CASSRGGSLSHEQYF,TGTGCCAGTAGTAGGGGCGGCTCATTGAGCCACGAGCAGTACTTC
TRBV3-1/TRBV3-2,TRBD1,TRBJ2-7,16,CASSLTTGQGVNEQYF,TGTGCCAGCAGCCTCACCACGGGACAGGGGGTAAACGAGCAGTACTTC
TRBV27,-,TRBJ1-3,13,CASGETGRFTIYF,TGTGCCAGTGGGGAGACAGGAAGGTTCACCATATATTTT
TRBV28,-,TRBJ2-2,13,CASISGVGGELFF,TGTGCCAGCATTTCAGGGGTAGGAGGGGAGCTGTTTTTT
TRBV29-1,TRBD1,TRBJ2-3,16,CSVRHRDRYSTDTQYF,TGCAGCGTTCGACACCGGGACAGATACAGCACAGATACGCAGTATTTT
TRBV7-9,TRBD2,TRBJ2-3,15,CASSSISGGADTQYF,TGTGCCAGCAGCTCAATTAGCGGGGGGGCAGATACGCAGTATTTT
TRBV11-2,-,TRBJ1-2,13,CASSLVGGGGYTF,TGTGCCAGCAGTCTGGTGGGTGGCGGAGGCTACACCTTC
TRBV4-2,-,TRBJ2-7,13,CASSLREGREQYF,TGTGCCAGCAGCCTGCGGGAAGGACGCGAGCAGTACTTC
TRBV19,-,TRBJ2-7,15,CASKDSPSDLYEQYF,TGTGCCAGTAAGGACTCTCCGTCGGATCTATACGAGCAGTACTTC
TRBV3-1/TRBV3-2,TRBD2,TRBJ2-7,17,CASSHPQRTSGLYEQYF,TGTGCCAGCAGCCATCCCCAGCGGACTAGCGGACTCTACGAGCAGTACTTC
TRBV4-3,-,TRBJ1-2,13,CASSQDRSYGYTF,TGCGCCAGCAGCCAGGACCGGAGCTATGGCTACACCTTC
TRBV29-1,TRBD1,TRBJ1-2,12,CSVVRDSYGYTF,TGCAGCGTTGTTCGGGACAGCTATGGCTACACCTTC